These 30 T cell receptor beta chains originate from one sample sequenced in a study of T cells after yellow fever vaccination. TCRdb reanalysed the 5' RACE reads using MiXCR and keeps one entry per CDR3 protein. Among about 160,000 distinct CDR3 sequences listed, under 7.5% were seen once. The sequencing used CD4+ T cells sorted from PBMCs, collected roughly 5 days after the first yellow fever vaccination. Source of these receptors: a young man who received the YFV17D yellow fever vaccine.

The chain joins TRBV20-1 to TRBJ2-5; 10 bases map to TRBD2. With 3 bases clipped from V and 3 bases from J, the junction kept 4 bases outside the gene matches. This CDR3 has 14 amino acids. CDR1 and CDR2 from the germline V gene are DFQATT and SNEGSKA (reference sequence). CDR3 coding DNA: TGCAGTGCTAGGGTAGCGGGGGGAAAAGAGACCCAGTACTTC. Translation: CSARVAGGKETQYF.

This clonotype was counted at least ten times. V is TRBV19 and J is TRBJ2-6; D tentatively fits TRBD1 or TRBD2 (5 bases each). CDR3 length equals 15 residues. CDR1 and CDR2 (germline): LNHDA, SQIVND (reference sequence). Trimming left V 3 bases short and J 4 bases short, with 10 bases between. The CDR3 region is CASSIRGTGANVLTF. Written as DNA, the CDR3 is TGTGCCAGTAGTATCCGGGGCACCGGGGCCAACGTCCTGACTTTC.

This clonotype turned up a few times. This chain connects TRBV5-1 to TRBJ1-1; 7 nucleotides agree with TRBD1. Germline CDR1 and CDR2: SGHRS and YFSETQ. The CDR3 spans 18 residues. J was trimmed by 0 bases and V by 3 bases; bases with no gene match: 14. Here the CDR3 reads CASSSGVWGQKLNTEAFF. The CDR3 DNA is TGCGCCAGCAGCTCCGGCGTATGGGGACAGAAATTGAACACTGAAGCTTTCTTT.

The table lists this clonotype with many counts. CDR3 DNA: TGCAGCGTGTCCCATCTCAACACTGAAGCTTTCTTT. It translates to CSVSHLNTEAFF. The chain links TRBV29-1 to TRBJ1-1; D uncertain. The CDR3 is 12 residues long. The V and J ends lost 6 bases and 2 bases respectively, with 10 bases between them. Germline CDR1 reads SQVTM; CDR2 reads ANQGSEA. Together with reference TRBV29-1 and TRBJ1-1, the CDR3 gives the full variable domain: SAVISQKPSRDICQRGTSLTIQCQVDSQVTMMFWYRQQPGQSLTLIATANQGSEATYESGFVIDKFPISRPNLTFSTLTVSNMSPEDSSIYLCSVSHLNTEAFFGQGTRLTVV.

The sample holds many counts of this clonotype. At one boundary the junction diverges from the germline segment, which might be a read error. This chain uses TRBV5-1 with TRBJ2-3; D call uncertain. Germline CDR1 SGHRS, CDR2 YFSETQ. The CDR3 is 13 residues long. DNA of the CDR3: TGTGCCAGCAGCTTAGGGTCTACGGATACGCAGTATTTT. Residues: CASSLGSTDTQYF. The full variable domain, with the rest looked up from reference TRBV5-1 and TRBJ2-3, is KAGVTQTPRYLIKTRGQQVTLSCSPISGHRSVSWYQQTPGQGLQFLFEYFSETQRNKGNFPGRFSGRQFSNSRSEMNVSTLELGDSALYLCASSLGSTDTQYFGPGTRLTVL.

This clonotype was observed many times. V gene TRBV20-1 combines with J gene TRBJ2-5; D is undetermined. The CDR3 runs 15 residues. V was cut by 0 bases and J by 2 bases, with 13 bases left in between. From germline, CDR1 is DFQATT and CDR2 SNEGSKA (reference sequence). The CDR3 DNA reads as TGCAGTGCTAGAGATGTGGCGGCCTGGCAAGAGACCCAGTACTTC. This codes for CSARDVAAWQETQYF.

This clonotype was seen at least ten times. The chain couples TRBV7-9 to TRBJ2-1; TRBD2 aligns across 13 bases. J was trimmed by 0 bases and V by 5 bases; bases with no gene match: 13. The V gene's germline CDR1 is SEHNR and CDR2 FQNEAQ (reference sequence). The CDR3 is 20 residues long. This CDR3 reads CASSTPRLAGGAGSYNEQFF. CDR3 sequence (DNA): TGTGCCAGCAGCACCCCTAGACTAGCGGGGGGCGCCGGCTCCTACAATGAGCAGTTCTTC.

On this clonotype: A much larger clone differs from this one at a single base, so this may be a read error. The chain has TRBV12-3 or TRBV12-4 and TRBJ1-5, with a tentative D call TRBD1 (6 bases). The CDR3 runs 13 residues. The CDR3 loop reads CVSSRRGNQPQHF. DNA of the CDR3: TGTGTCAGCAGCCGAAGGGGGAATCAGCCCCAGCATTTT.

This clonotype was recorded many times. DNA of the CDR3: TGTGCCAGCAGCGGTGCATGGAGCTCCTACAATGAGCAGTTCTTC. Its translation: CASSGAWSSYNEQFF. The gene calls are TRBV7-9 and TRBJ2-1; D unclear. From germline, CDR1 is SEHNR and CDR2 FQNEAQ (reference sequence). V was cut by 5 bases and J by 0 bases, with 11 bases left in between. There are 15 residues in the CDR3.

This clonotype was seen many times. The chain uses TRBV6-5 and TRBJ1-2; D may be TRBD1 (5 bases). CDR1 is MNHEY and CDR2 is SVGAGI in the germline V gene. V lost 0 bases, J lost 3 bases, and 11 bases lay in between. The CDR3 totals 15 residues. CDR3 nucleotide sequence: TGTGCCAGCAGTTACTCGACCCAGGGCGACTATGGCTACACCTTC. This encodes CASSYSTQGDYGYTF.

This chain links TRBV7-9 with TRBJ2-5; 11 bases map to TRBD2. Looked up from germline, CDR1 is SEHNR and CDR2 is FQNEAQ (reference sequence). V trimming: 1 base; J trimming: 2 bases; junction bases outside the gene matches: 6. This CDR3 contains 17 residues. Here the CDR3 reads CASSLDSGGARQETQYF. In nucleotides, the CDR3 is TGTGCCAGCAGCTTAGATAGCGGGGGGGCCAGACAAGAGACCCAGTACTTC. Based on the CDR3 plus reference TRBV7-9 and TRBJ2-5, the full variable domain is DTGVSQNPRHKITKRGQNVTFRCDPISEHNRLYWYRQTLGQGPEFLTYFQNEAQLEKSRLLSDRFSAERPKGSFSTLEIQRTEQGDSAMYLCASSLDSGGARQETQYFGPGTRLLVL.

This clonotype was counted many times. CDR3 amino acids: CASSPLSGRDQETQYF. The DNA of the CDR3 is TGCGCCAGCAGCCCCCTGTCGGGGAGGGACCAAGAGACCCAGTACTTC. V usage is TRBV4-3 and J usage is TRBJ2-5; TRBD2 matches 7 bases. The CDR3 totals 16 residues. Germline values: CDR1 LGHNA, CDR2 YSLEER. The J segment lost 0 bases and the V segment lost 4 bases, leaving 8 bases of the junction unmatched.

This chain uses TRBV7-2 with TRBJ2-7, with D uncertain. The CDR3 runs to 15 residues. The V gene lost 4 bases and the J gene lost 3 bases, with 16 bases spanning the gap. Looked up from germline, CDR1 is SGHTA and CDR2 is FQGNSA. CDR3 nucleotide sequence: TGTGCCAGCAGCTCAGAGTCGGTTCTAGGCTACGAGCAGTACTTC. Protein product: CASSSESVLGYEQYF.

At least ten counts were recorded for this clonotype. This chain uses TRBV2 with TRBJ1-2; D uncertain. The germline CDR1 and CDR2 sequences are SNHLY and FYNNEI. CDR3 length: 14 residues. Trimming stripped 7 bases from V and 5 bases from J, with 17 bases between. CDR3 sequence: CASKTKMGIYGYTF. CDR3 coding DNA: TGTGCCAGCAAAACCAAAATGGGCATATATGGCTACACCTTC.

This clonotype showed up many times. V is TRBV25-1 and J is TRBJ1-1, with D uncertain. V was shortened by 7 bases and J by 0 bases, with 12 bases between the two germline ends. CDR1 is MGHDK and CDR2 is SYGVNS in the germline V gene. The CDR3 has 14 amino acids. The CDR3 DNA reads as TGTGCCAGCATAAGGTCTGAGGTGAACACTGAAGCTTTCTTT. Translating it yields CASIRSEVNTEAFF. Full variable domain (rest looked up from reference TRBV25-1 and TRBJ1-1): EADIYQTPRYLVIGTGKKITLECSQTMGHDKMYWYQQDPGMELHLIHYSYGVNSTEKGDLSSESTVSRIRTEHFPLTLESARPSHTSQYLCASIRSEVNTEAFFGQGTRLTVV.

This clonotype was observed at least ten times. This chain connects TRBV20-1 to TRBJ2-7; 8 positions match TRBD1. The CDR3 contains 14 residues. V was clipped by 3 bases and J by 5 bases; unmatched bases: 9. Looked up from germline, CDR1 is DFQATT and CDR2 is SNEGSKA (reference sequence). The DNA for the CDR3 is TGCAGTGCTAGGAGGGACAGGAGTCTCGACGAGCAGTACTTC. The encoded protein is CSARRDRSLDEQYF.

This clonotype was counted at least ten times. The V and J genes are TRBV7-2 and TRBJ2-7; D unclear. V was clipped by 5 bases and J by 6 bases, with 11 bases between them. Germline lookup yields CDR1 SGHTA and CDR2 FQGNSA. CDR3 size: 12 residues. The CDR3 reads CASSPQEGEQYV. The CDR3 nucleotides are TGTGCCAGCAGCCCGCAGGAAGGCGAGCAGTACGTC.

This clonotype showed up just a few times. The chain uses TRBV4-2 and TRBJ2-1, with D unresolved. There are 14 residues in the CDR3. Trimming cost V 0 bases and J 7 bases, with 10 bases left between them. The germline V gene encodes CDR1 LGHNA and CDR2 YNFKEQ. CDR3 DNA sequence: TGTGCCAGCAGCCAAGAAGGCTACCCGAATGAGCAGTTCTTC. This sequence encodes CASSQEGYPNEQFF.

This clonotype was seen at least ten times. This sequence joins TRBV11-2 and TRBJ1-1; D is unclear. With 1 base removed from V and 8 bases from J, the gap between germline ends came to 17 bases. The CDR3 loop spans 15 amino acids. Germline loops: CDR1 SGHAT, CDR2 FQNNGV. The CDR3 protein is CASSLGWSAGGEAFF. Written as DNA, the CDR3 is TGTGCCAGCAGCTTAGGCTGGTCGGCAGGCGGGGAAGCTTTCTTT.

This clonotype was seen a handful of times. The J gene is TRBJ1-1, the V gene TRBV5-1; 7 bases fit TRBD1. CDR1 is SGHRS, CDR2 YFSETQ, per germline. V was clipped by 0 bases and J by 0 bases; unmatched bases: 2. The CDR3 sequence is 15 residues long. In DNA form, the CDR3 reads TGCGCCAGCAGCTTGGGGGACAGCCTGAACACTGAAGCTTTCTTT. Protein product: CASSLGDSLNTEAFF.

This clonotype was recorded many times. V and J are TRBV3-1 and TRBJ2-2, with D unresolved. Germline CDR1 reads LGHDT; CDR2 reads YNNKEL (reference sequence). The CDR3 runs 15 residues. V was cut by 1 base and J by 6 bases, with 12 bases left in between. The CDR3 nucleotides read TGTGCCAGCAGCCAAGGATCATTTGGGCCCGGGGAGCTGTTTTTT. Its translation is CASSQGSFGPGELFF.

This clonotype was found a few times. The chain has TRBV6-1 and TRBJ2-1, with 9 bases that match TRBD1. Losses at the gene ends were 6 bases for V and 6 bases for J; bases not matched to a gene: 6. Germline CDR1 is MNHNS and CDR2 is SASEGT. The CDR3 extends over 14 amino acids. CDR3 sequence (DNA): TGTGCCAGCAGCCGGACAGGGGTGGCCAATGAGCAGTTCTTC. Translated: CASSRTGVANEQFF.

Ten or more counts support this clonotype. This chain joins TRBV6-5 and TRBJ2-7, with 8 positions matching TRBD1. Unmatched junction bases numbered 8, after V lost 0 bases and J lost 1 base. Germline lookup yields CDR1 MNHEY and CDR2 SVGAGI. This CDR3 has 17 amino acids. The CDR3 reads CASSYSSGTGPSYEQYF. In DNA, the CDR3 is TGTGCCAGCAGTTACTCGAGTGGGACAGGTCCTTCCTACGAGCAGTACTTC.

In the case of this clonotype: A single base separates this from a much larger clone, so it may be a read error. V usage is TRBV5-1 and J usage is TRBJ2-1; D gene unclear. This CDR3 has 17 amino acids. Looked up from germline, CDR1 is SGHRS and CDR2 is YFSETQ. Trimming stripped 3 bases from V and 4 bases from J, with 20 bases between. The CDR3 region is CASSSPGSRSRYNEQFF. The CDR3, as DNA: TGCGCCAGCAGCTCCCCTGGGTCCAGGAGTCGGTACAATGAGCAGTTCTTC.

This clonotype was seen many times. The chain links TRBV5-1 to TRBJ2-3; the D is unclear. CDR1 is SGHRS and CDR2 is YFSETQ in the germline V gene. V was clipped by 1 base and J by 4 bases, with 10 bases between them. This CDR3 contains 14 residues. CDR3: CASSLLPAPDTQYF. CDR3 DNA: TGCGCCAGCAGCTTGTTACCAGCCCCAGATACGCAGTATTTT.

This clonotype was found many times. The J gene is TRBJ1-1, the V gene TRBV20-1; D ambiguous. V lost 5 bases, J lost 4 bases, and 14 bases lay in between. Germline loops: CDR1 DFQATT, CDR2 SNEGSKA (reference sequence). The CDR3 totals 13 residues. The DNA for the CDR3 is TGCAGTGCTTTCCTCCCAGGTGGCACTGAAGCTTTCTTT. It specifies CSAFLPGGTEAFF.

As regards this clonotype: A much larger clone lies a single base off, so this may be a read error. V gene TRBV20-1 combines with J gene TRBJ2-1, with 8 bases fitting TRBD1. The V segment lost 6 bases and the J segment 10 bases; nucleotides outside the gene matches: 17. Germline CDR1 reads DFQATT; CDR2 reads SNEGSKA (reference sequence). The CDR3 loop spans 15 amino acids. The CDR3 sequence: CSAERTGQFTGEQFF. CDR3 bases: TGCAGTGCAGAAAGGACAGGGCAATTCACTGGGGAGCAGTTCTTC.

This clonotype was seen ten or more times. This chain links TRBV5-1 with TRBJ1-1, with TRBD1 matching 10 bases. J was trimmed by 4 bases and V by 3 bases; bases with no gene match: 6. Germline CDR1 is SGHRS and CDR2 is YFSETQ. CDR3 length: 15 residues. CDR3 nucleotide sequence: TGCGCCAGCAGCTCTCCGGACAGGGGGTTCACTGAAGCTTTCTTT. It translates to CASSSPDRGFTEAFF.

This clonotype was counted only a few times. The rearrangement joins TRBV7-9 to TRBJ1-2, with 11 bases fitting TRBD1. Germline CDR1 and CDR2: SEHNR and FQNEAQ (reference sequence). The CDR3 has 16 residues. Losses at the gene ends were 5 bases for V and 6 bases for J; bases not matched to a gene: 11. Here the CDR3 DNA reads TGTGCCAGCAGCCGCACCCGGACAGGGGGCGGTGATGGCTACACCTTC. Amino acid sequence: CASSRTRTGGGDGYTF.

This chain links TRBV20-1 with TRBJ1-2, with 7 positions matching TRBD1. CDR3 length equals 18 residues. The germline V gene encodes CDR1 DFQATT and CDR2 SNEGSKA (reference sequence). V lost 6 bases to trimming and J lost 0 bases; unmatched junction nucleotides: 19. The CDR3 here is CSALPVPGQRIANYGYTF. The CDR3 DNA reads TGCAGTGCACTCCCCGTACCGGGACAGCGAATAGCTAACTATGGCTACACCTTC.